This record looks at one TCR beta chain sequence and its context. Per the authors' pipeline: Reference gene primers were amplified, and this amplification served to estimate nucleated cell counts. Clones were read by immunoSEQ multiplex PCR, and TCRdb kept only the in-frame ones, dropping some. That table supplies the V and J calls and clone size; D and trimming were determined from the DNA. The sample records roughly 120,000 clones, about 90% being singletons. These data are taken from a study of blood T cell repertoires in COVID-19. Germline CDR1 reads SGHDT; CDR2 reads YYEEEE. V dropped 0 bases and J dropped 5; count of bases not matched to a gene: 7. The CDR3 is 16 amino acids.

The rearrangement links TRBV5-6 to TRBJ1-4; TRBD1 aligns across 7 bases. Specimen: peripheral blood. This receptor was identified in a woman in her 50s with acute or convalescent COVID-19. CDR3 residues: CASSLGQGVRNEKLFF. CDR3 sequence (DNA): TGTGCCAGCAGCTTGGGGCAGGGGGTCAGAAATGAAAAACTGTTTTTT.